Detailed here is one T cell receptor beta chain. This clone was counted once. Which antigen it targets is not known. No base-level quality is on record; no much larger clone is a single base apart. Spanning cysteine to phenylalanine, the CDR3 consists of 17 amino acids. The retained sequence is limited to the CDR3, 51 bases, with the frame set at the first base. CDR1 and CDR2, looked up from the germline V gene, are SQVTM and ANQGSEA. Trimming leaves V shorter by 5 bases and J shorter by 4 bases, with the junction holding 16 bases beyond the gene matches. The data derive from a study of PD-1 blockade in classical Hodgkin lymphoma (dated by TCRdb to 2019 to 2021). General notes on the study: A peripheral blood immune signature of response to PD-1 blockade in classical Hodgkin lymphoma was defined using TCR beta sequencing and CyTOF. General study outcomes and caveats: The study was restricted to a single clinical trial cohort, and the causes of repertoire differences, possibly disease activity or prior therapy, were left undefined. Newly diagnosed patients were reported to have lower baseline TCR diversity than healthy donors, and relapsed/refractory patients were reported to have lower baseline TCR diversity still.

The sample's time point, from its label and the paper: newly diagnosed, previously untreated cHL patient sample. To serve as a comparison group for the relapsed/refractory trial patients, PBMCs were sequenced from patients with newly diagnosed, previously untreated classical Hodgkin lymphoma. Peripheral blood was collected in 8 mL Vacutainer Cell Preparation Tubes, from which PBMCs were isolated by centrifugation and then cryopreserved. The Qiagen DNeasy kit was used to extract genomic DNA from unsorted PBMCs and from the negatively selected CD4+ and CD8+ fractions. Using primers that anneal to V and J segments, immunoSEQ multiplex PCR amplified the TCR beta CDR3 regions. A synthetic immune receptor repertoire was used to minimize amplification bias, and remaining bias was computationally removed after sequencing. Under the source paper's analysis protocol: Repertoire diversity was quantified as the Shannon entropy index using custom Python scripts. The unsorted, CD4+ and CD8+ repertoires were each analyzed separately, with the exception of combined analyses, where CD4+ and CD8+ sequences were merged in silico. In TCRdb, the immuneACCESS table is reduced to in-frame sequences with V and J assigned. These tables do not hold every clone; where another copy was compared, an unresolved V gene accounts for under half, and the others remain unexplained. Clonal size and the V and J genes are those of that table, whereas D and trimming came from the DNA. The sample yields roughly 32,000 clones; roughly 94% were counted once. The ten largest clones capture roughly 2% of the sample.

The receptor chain draws on TRBV29-1 and TRBJ2-1; TRBD2 agrees with 8 junctional bases. Sequenced material: peripheral blood mononuclear cells (PBMCs). The sequence derives from a human donor with classical Hodgkin lymphoma. Here is the DNA: TGCAGCGTTAGAAGAACGGTGGGTCTAGCGGGTTACAATGAGCAGTTCTTC. Its protein reads: CSVRRTVGLAGYNEQFF.